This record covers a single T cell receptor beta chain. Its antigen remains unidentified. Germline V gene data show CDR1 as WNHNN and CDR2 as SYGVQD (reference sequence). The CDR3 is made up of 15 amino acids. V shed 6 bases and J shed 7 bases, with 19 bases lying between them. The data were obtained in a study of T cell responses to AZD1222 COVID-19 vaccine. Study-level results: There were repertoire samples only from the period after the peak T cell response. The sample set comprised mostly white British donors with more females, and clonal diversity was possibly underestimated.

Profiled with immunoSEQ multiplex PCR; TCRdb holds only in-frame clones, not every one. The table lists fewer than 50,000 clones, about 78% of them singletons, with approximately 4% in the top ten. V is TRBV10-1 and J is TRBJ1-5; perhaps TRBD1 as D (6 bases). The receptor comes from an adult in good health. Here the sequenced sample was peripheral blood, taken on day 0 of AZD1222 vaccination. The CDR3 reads CASRETFTGTQPQHF. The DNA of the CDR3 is TGCGCCAGCAGGGAAACCTTTACAGGGACCCAGCCCCAGCATTTT.